This T cell receptor beta chain appears in the sequencing data of a study of vaccination and CD4 T cells after COVID-19. Remarks on this clonotype: What it binds is unknown.

Sequencing of DNA taken from cultured CD4+ T cells relied on the Oncomine TCR Beta short-read assay. One entry per CDR3 protein results from TCRdb running MiXCR on the PCR reads. The table shows 15,000 or so distinct CDR3 sequences, with around 48% occurring only once. Treatment noted: roughly nine-day PBMC culture with coronavirus spike peptide pools or control peptides (ViraFEST assay). Trimming stripped 5 bases from V and 5 bases from J, with 13 bases between. This CDR3 region has 15 residues. CDR1 is LGHDT, CDR2 YNNKEL, per germline (reference sequence). The chain uses TRBV3-1 and TRBJ1-6; D gene ambiguous. This specimen was CD4+ T cells from blood, cultured in vitro, taken before SARS-CoV-2 vaccination. This receptor was taken from a human donor who had recovered from COVID-19. The CDR3 bases are TGTGCCAGCAGCATCGATGGAGCCCATAATTCACCCCTCCACTTT. Amino acid sequence: CASSIDGAHNSPLHF.